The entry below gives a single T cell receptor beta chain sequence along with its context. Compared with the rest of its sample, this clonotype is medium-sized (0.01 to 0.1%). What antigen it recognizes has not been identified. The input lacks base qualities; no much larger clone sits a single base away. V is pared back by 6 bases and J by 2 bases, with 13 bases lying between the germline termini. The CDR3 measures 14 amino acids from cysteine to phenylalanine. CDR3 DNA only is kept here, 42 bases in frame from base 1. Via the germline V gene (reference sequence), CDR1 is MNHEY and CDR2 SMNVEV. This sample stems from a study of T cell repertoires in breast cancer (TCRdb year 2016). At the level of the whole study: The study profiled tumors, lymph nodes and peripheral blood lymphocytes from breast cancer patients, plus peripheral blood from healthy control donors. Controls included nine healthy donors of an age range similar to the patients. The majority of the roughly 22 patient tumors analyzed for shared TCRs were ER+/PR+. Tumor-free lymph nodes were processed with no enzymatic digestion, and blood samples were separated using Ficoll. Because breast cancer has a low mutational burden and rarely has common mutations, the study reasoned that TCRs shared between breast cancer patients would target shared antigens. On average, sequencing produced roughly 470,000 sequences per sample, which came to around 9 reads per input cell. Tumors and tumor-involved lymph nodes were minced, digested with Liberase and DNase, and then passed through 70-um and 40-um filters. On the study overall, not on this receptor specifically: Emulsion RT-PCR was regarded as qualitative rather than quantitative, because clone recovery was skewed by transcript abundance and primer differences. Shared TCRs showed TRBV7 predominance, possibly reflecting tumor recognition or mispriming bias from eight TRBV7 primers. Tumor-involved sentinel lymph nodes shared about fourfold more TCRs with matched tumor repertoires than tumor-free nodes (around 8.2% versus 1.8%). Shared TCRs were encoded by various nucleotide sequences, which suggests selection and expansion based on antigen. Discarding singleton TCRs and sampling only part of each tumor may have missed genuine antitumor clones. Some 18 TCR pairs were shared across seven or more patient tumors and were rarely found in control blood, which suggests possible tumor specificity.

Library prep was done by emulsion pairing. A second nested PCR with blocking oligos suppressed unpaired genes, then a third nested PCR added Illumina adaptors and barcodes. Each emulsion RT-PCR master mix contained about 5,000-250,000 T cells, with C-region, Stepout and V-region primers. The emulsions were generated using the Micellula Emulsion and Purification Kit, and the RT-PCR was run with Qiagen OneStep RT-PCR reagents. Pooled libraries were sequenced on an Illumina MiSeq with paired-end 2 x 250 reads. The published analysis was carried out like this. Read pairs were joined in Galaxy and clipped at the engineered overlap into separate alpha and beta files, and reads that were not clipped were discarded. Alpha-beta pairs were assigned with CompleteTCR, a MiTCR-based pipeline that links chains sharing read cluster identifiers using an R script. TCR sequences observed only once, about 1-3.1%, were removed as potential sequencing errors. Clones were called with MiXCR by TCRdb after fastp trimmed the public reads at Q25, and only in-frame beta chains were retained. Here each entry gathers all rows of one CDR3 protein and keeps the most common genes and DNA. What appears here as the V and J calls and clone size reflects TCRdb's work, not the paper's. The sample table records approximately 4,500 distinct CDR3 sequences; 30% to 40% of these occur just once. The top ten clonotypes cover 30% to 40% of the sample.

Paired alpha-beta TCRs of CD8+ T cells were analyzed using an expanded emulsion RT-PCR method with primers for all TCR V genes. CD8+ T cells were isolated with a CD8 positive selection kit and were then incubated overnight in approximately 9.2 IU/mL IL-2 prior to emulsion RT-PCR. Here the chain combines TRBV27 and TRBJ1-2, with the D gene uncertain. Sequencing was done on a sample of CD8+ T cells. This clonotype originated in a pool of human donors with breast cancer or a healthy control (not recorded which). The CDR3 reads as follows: CASRSFLNNYGYTF. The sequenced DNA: TGTGCCAGCAGGTCGTTCTTGAACAACTATGGCTACACCTTC.